A single sample gave rise to the 24 T cell receptor beta chains below, sequenced in a study of blood T cell repertoires in COVID-19. The method was immunoSEQ multiplex PCR; TCRdb's version includes in-frame clones alone and lacks a portion of them. This sample has approximately 150,000 clones, with 87% found just once. What was sequenced was peripheral blood. The source of these receptors is a woman between 45 and 65 years old with active or convalescent COVID-19.

The chain joins TRBV3-1 (or the pseudogene TRBV3-2) to TRBJ1-6; D gene uncertain. The germline V and J ends were trimmed by 4 bases and 3 bases, with 10 bases remaining between them. Germline V gene lookup returns CDR1 LGHDT and CDR2 YNNKEL (reference sequence). This CDR3 is built from 15 residues. CDR3 amino acids: CASSLRGNYNSPLHF. As DNA, the CDR3 is TGTGCCAGCAGCCTAAGAGGAAACTATAATTCACCCCTCCACTTT.

V gene TRBV7-3 combines with J gene TRBJ2-7; TRBD2 matches 13 bases. The length of the CDR3 is 15 residues. Germline CDR1 and CDR2: SGHTA and FQGTGA. V was clipped by 5 bases and J by 5 bases; unmatched bases: 6. The CDR3 DNA sequence: TGTGCCAGCAGCCCCGGACTAGCGGGAGCTAACGAGCAGTACTTC. Encoded protein: CASSPGLAGANEQYF.

This clone is medium-sized (0.01 to 0.1%) within its sample. The chain's CDR3 is CASSQVLAAEAFF. The CDR3 nucleotides read TGTGCCAGCAGCCAAGTTTTAGCGGCTGAAGCTTTCTTT. The chain joins TRBV14 to TRBJ1-1; D gene uncertain. V was shortened by 1 base and J by 6 bases, with 9 bases between the two germline ends. This CDR3 region has 13 residues. Germline V gene data show CDR1 as SGHDN and CDR2 as FVKESK.

This clone was seen once. The chain carries TRBV7-2 and TRBJ1-4; 7 nucleotides line up with TRBD1. Germline CDR1 SGHTA, CDR2 FQGNSA. The CDR3 is made up of 14 amino acids. V shed 2 bases, J shed 8 bases, and the junction held 5 bases outside the gene matches. For the CDR3, the DNA is TGTGCCAGCAGCTTACCCGGGACAGCCGAAAAACTGTTTTTT. Its protein is CASSLPGTAEKLFF.

J is TRBJ1-6 and V is TRBV13; 9 bases line up with TRBD1. The germline gives CDR1 PRHDT, CDR2 FYEKMQ (reference sequence). V lost 3 bases and J lost 0; bases outside the gene matches: 6. The CDR3 contains 18 residues. The CDR3 here is CASSFRDRARSYNSPLHF. CDR3 bases: TGTGCCAGCAGCTTCCGGGACAGGGCTCGCTCCTATAATTCACCCCTCCACTTT.

The V gene is TRBV7-9, the J gene TRBJ2-7; the D gene is possibly TRBD2 (6 bases). The germline gives CDR1 SEHNR, CDR2 FQNEAQ (reference sequence). This CDR3 is built from 14 residues. Trimming left V 2 bases short and J 2 bases short, with 10 bases between. The CDR3 protein is CASSLRGRAYEQYF. Written as DNA, the CDR3 is TGTGCCAGCAGCTTACGGGGGAGAGCCTACGAGCAGTACTTC.

This chain connects TRBV2 to TRBJ1-1; no definite D call. The V and J ends lost 4 bases and 1 base respectively, with 10 bases between them. The germline CDR1 and CDR2 sequences are SNHLY and FYNNEI. The CDR3 runs 14 residues. The CDR3 DNA sequence: TGTGCCAGCAGTGCGGAAGCGCGGAACACTGAAGCTTTCTTT. Translated, it gives CASSAEARNTEAFF.

Here the CDR3 reads CSVSRGRGTEAFF. DNA for the CDR3: TGCAGCGTTTCCAGGGGGCGGGGGACTGAAGCTTTCTTT. J is TRBJ1-1 and V is TRBV29-1; TRBD1 matches at 8 bases. CDR3 length: 13 residues. Germline values: CDR1 SQVTM, CDR2 ANQGSEA. The junction had 7 bases not matched to a gene; V was cut back by 5 bases and J by 5 bases.

This sequence joins TRBV19 and TRBJ2-1; possible D gene TRBD2, 5 bases. Between the trimmed V and J ends, which lost 3 bases and 5 bases, there was a span of 8 bases. CDR1 is LNHDA, CDR2 SQIVND, per germline (reference sequence). The CDR3 consists of 13 residues. The CDR3 bases are TGTGCCAGTAGTATTGAGAGGGACAATGAGCAGTTCTTC. It is translated as CASSIERDNEQFF.

This sequence joins TRBV11-2 and TRBJ1-2; no firm D call. The V end lost 2 bases, the J end lost 4 bases, and 14 bases lay between the germline ends. CDR1 and CDR2 (germline): SGHAT, FQNNGV. This CDR3 region has 15 residues. The DNA for the CDR3 is TGTGCCAGCAGCTTAAGGGTAGGCGGGCGCTATGGCTACACCTTC. Encoded protein: CASSLRVGGRYGYTF.

The V gene is TRBV5-1, the J gene TRBJ2-3; possibly TRBD2 for D (5 bases). CDR3 length equals 19 residues. The V end lost 4 bases, the J end lost 3 bases, and 27 bases lay between the germline ends. Germline lookup yields CDR1 SGHRS and CDR2 YFSETQ. The CDR3 loop is CASSPVMSSPRGWTDTQYF. The CDR3 region has the DNA TGCGCCAGCAGCCCTGTAATGAGTAGCCCCCGAGGGTGGACAGATACGCAGTATTTT.

This clone was seen a handful of times. The chain has TRBV7-2 and TRBJ2-7; D remains unclear. Germline CDR1 and CDR2: SGHTA and FQGNSA. CDR3 length equals 13 residues. The germline V and J ends were trimmed by 1 base and 3 bases, with 7 bases remaining between them. This CDR3 is CASSLVPGYEQYF. Here the CDR3 DNA reads TGTGCCAGCAGCTTAGTCCCCGGCTACGAGCAGTACTTC. Full variable domain (outside the CDR3, taken from reference TRBV7-2 and TRBJ2-7): GAGVSQSPSNKVTEKGKDVELRCDPISGHTALYWYRQSLGQGLEFLIYFQGNSAPDKSGLPSDRFSAERTGGSVSTLTIQRTQQEDSAVYLCASSLVPGYEQYFGPGTRLTVT.

The rearrangement joins TRBV11-3 to TRBJ2-2; 9 positions match TRBD2. J gave up 5 bases and V 3 bases, and 7 bases lay outside the gene matches. Germline CDR1 reads SGHNT; CDR2 reads YENEEA. The CDR3 sequence is 16 residues long. CDR3 DNA: TGTGCCAGCAGCTTGTTTAGCGGGAGTAAAACCGGGGAGCTGTTTTTT. Protein product: CASSLFSGSKTGELFF.

The chain joins TRBV5-5 to TRBJ1-2, with D possibly matching TRBD1 (5 bases). The CDR3 contains 17 residues. Trimming took off 0 bases at V and 5 bases at J, with 20 bases between the two ends. Germline V CDR1 and CDR2: SGHKS, YYEKEE (reference sequence). CDR3 sequence reads: CASSLGSRLIGGYGYTF. CDR3 DNA: TGTGCCAGCAGCTTGGGGTCTAGACTCATTGGGGGGTATGGCTACACCTTC.

This clone was observed a few times. The chain employs TRBV12-3 or TRBV12-4 and TRBJ2-2; tentatively, D is TRBD1 (6 bases). Deletions cut 6 bases from V and 7 bases from J, with 12 bases between. The CDR3 covers 13 residues. CDR3 DNA: TGTGCCAGCAGATTACAGGGTTACGGGGAGCTGTTTTTT. Amino acids: CASRLQGYGELFF.

Here the CDR3 reads CASSARQGLQETQYF. As DNA, the CDR3 is TGTGCCAGCAGCGCCAGACAGGGTCTCCAAGAGACCCAGTACTTC. This rearrangement joins TRBV21-1 to TRBJ2-5; the D call of TRBD1 is as the table states it, not checked on the DNA. TRBV21-1 is listed as a pseudogene. This CDR3 contains 15 residues.

This clone was observed once. The chain recombines TRBV5-5 with TRBJ2-7; 8 nucleotides agree with TRBD2. The length of the CDR3 is 15 residues. V gave up 0 bases and J gave up 7 bases; unmatched junction bases: 9. Germline values: CDR1 SGHKS, CDR2 YYEKEE (reference sequence). CDR3 DNA: TGTGCCAGCAGCTTGGGCGGGGGGCCTCTGAATGAGCAGTACTTC. Its protein is CASSLGGGPLNEQYF. Full variable domain (remainder filled in from reference TRBV5-5 and TRBJ2-7): DAGVTQSPTHLIKTRGQQVTLRCSPISGHKSVSWYQQVLGQGPQFIFQYYEKEERGRGNFPDRFSARQFPNYSSELNVNALLLGDSALYLCASSLGGGPLNEQYFGPGTRLTVT.

This chain links TRBV6-5 with TRBJ1-3; 10 positions agree with TRBD1. The length of the CDR3 is 16 residues. Germline assignment: CDR1 MNHEY and CDR2 SVGAGI. The ends lost 0 bases at V and 4 bases at J; junction bases unmatched: 3. The CDR3 sequence is CASSYSDRGPGNTIYF. CDR3 DNA: TGTGCCAGCAGTTACTCCGACAGGGGGCCGGGAAACACCATATATTTT.

The chain recombines TRBV27 with TRBJ1-3, with D perhaps TRBD1 (6 bases). V lost 6 bases to trimming and J lost 1 base, with 10 bases between them. The CDR3 spans 14 residues. In germline, CDR1 is MNHEY, CDR2 SMNVEV (reference sequence). The CDR3 sequence is CASRPTGSGNTIYF. The CDR3 coding sequence is TGTGCCAGCAGGCCAACAGGGTCTGGAAACACCATATATTTT.

The chain uses TRBV5-1 and TRBJ1-1, with 12 bases identical to TRBD1. Germline V gene sequence: CDR1 SGHRS, CDR2 YFSETQ. V lost 1 base to trimming and J lost 2 bases; unmatched junction nucleotides: 6. This CDR3 contains 17 residues. CDR3 sequence reads: CASSLTGQGALNTEAFF. The CDR3 DNA follows: TGCGCCAGCAGCTTGACGGGACAGGGGGCGCTTAACACTGAAGCTTTCTTT.

The chain is built from TRBV4-1 and TRBJ1-2, with 8 bases aligning to TRBD1. The junction had 8 bases not matched to a gene; V was cut back by 4 bases and J by 4 bases. The germline V gene encodes CDR1 MGHRA and CDR2 YSYEKL. CDR3 length equals 15 residues. The chain's CDR3 is CASSPWTGKVYGYTF. The CDR3 region has the DNA TGCGCCAGCAGCCCTTGGACAGGGAAGGTCTATGGCTACACCTTC.

This clone was detected only once. The chain uses TRBV5-4 and TRBJ2-1; maybe TRBD2 (6 bases). Trimming pared 0 bases from V and 6 bases from J, leaving 16 bases between. Germline assignment: CDR1 SGHNT and CDR2 YYREEE (reference sequence). The CDR3 contains 16 residues. CDR3 nucleotide sequence: TGTGCCAGCAGCTTGGGGCTAGTTATGGAGGGCAATGAGCAGTTCTTC. Protein: CASSLGLVMEGNEQFF.

Turning to this clone: Within the sample, other DNA sequences also encode this same CDR3. The chain couples TRBV9 to TRBJ1-1; D is unclear. Trimming left V 0 bases short and J 1 base short, with 4 bases between. The CDR3 spans 13 residues. The germline V gene has CDR1 SGDLS and CDR2 YYNGEE. CDR3 nucleotides: TGTGCCAGCAGCGTAGGGGCGAACACTGAAGCTTTCTTT. Protein product: CASSVGANTEAFF.

V usage is TRBV23-1 and J usage is TRBJ2-7; no clear D gene. TRBV23-1 is annotated as an ORF whose role is uncertain. The CDR3 has 14 amino acids. The V end was cut by 3 bases, the J end by 0 bases, with 9 bases between. This chain's CDR3 is CASSQARSSYEQYF. Here the CDR3 DNA reads TGCGCCAGCAGTCAGGCGAGGAGCTCCTACGAGCAGTACTTC.